These 18 T cell receptor beta chains originate from one sample sequenced in a study of blood T cell repertoires in COVID-19. Sequencing was performed with immunoSEQ multiplex PCR; in TCRdb, only in-frame clones are kept and a portion is missing. Altogether roughly 290,000 clones are present, over 75% being singletons, with the ten largest covering approximately 7.5%. The sequencing input was peripheral blood. These receptors were taken from a woman aged 30 to 39 with COVID-19, enrolled during active disease.

This clone was detected only a few times. The gene calls are TRBV27 and TRBJ2-4; 8 positions agree with TRBD2. The CDR3 extends over 17 amino acids. Germline V gene sequence: CDR1 MNHEY, CDR2 SMNVEV (reference sequence). J lost 0 bases, V lost 5 bases, and 9 bases had no gene match. CDR3 nucleotides: TGTGCCAGCAGTCCCCTGACTAGCGTCTCAGCCAAAAACATTCAGTACTTC. Protein: CASSPLTSVSAKNIQYF.

This clone was observed a few times. The chain joins TRBV5-5 to TRBJ2-7, with TRBD1 identical over 8 bases. With 3 bases clipped from V and 2 bases from J, the junction kept 4 bases outside the gene matches. Germline values: CDR1 SGHKS, CDR2 YYEKEE (reference sequence). The CDR3 spans 14 residues. The CDR3 DNA follows: TGTGCCAGCAGCTCGACAGGGGTAACCTACGAGCAGTACTTC. This codes for CASSSTGVTYEQYF.

The sample holds a few counts of this clone. This chain joins TRBV7-9 and TRBJ1-2; D is perhaps TRBD1 (6 bases). CDR1 is SEHNR and CDR2 is FQNEAQ in the germline V gene (reference sequence). The CDR3 loop spans 11 amino acids. Trimming cost V 5 bases and J 8 bases, with 9 bases left between them. The CDR3 DNA is TGTGCCAGCAGCCTCAGGGGCGGCTACACCTTC. This codes for CASSLRGGYTF.

Remarks on this clone: Germline is not matched at one junction end, which may reflect a read error. This rearrangement joins TRBV7-2 to TRBJ2-3; 13 bases match TRBD2. The CDR3 totals 17 residues. Germline lookup yields CDR1 SGHTA and CDR2 FQGNSA. The CDR3 loop reads CANSFGTSGAFTDTQYF. In DNA, the CDR3 is TGTGCCAACAGCTTCGGGACTAGCGGGGCGTTCACAGATACGCAGTATTTT. Combining the CDR3 with reference TRBV7-2 and TRBJ2-3 gives the whole variable domain GAGVSQSPSNKVTEKGKDVELRCDPISGHTALYWYRQSLGQGLEFLIYFQGNSAPDKSGLPSDRFSAERTGGSVSTLTIQRTQQEDSAVYLCANSFGTSGAFTDTQYFGPGTRLTVL.

The rearrangement uses TRBV6-5 and TRBJ1-2, with 9 positions matching TRBD1. The germline V gene has CDR1 MNHEY and CDR2 SVGAGI. The CDR3 is 13 amino acids. The V and J ends lost 6 bases and 7 bases, in that order; junction bases with no gene match: 6. CDR3 in DNA: TGTGCCAGCAGAAGGGACAGGGACGGTGGCTACACCTTC. Protein product: CASRRDRDGGYTF.

V is TRBV7-2 and J is TRBJ2-3; D is uncertain. The CDR3 is made up of 15 amino acids. Per germline, CDR1 SGHTA and CDR2 FQGNSA. The V and J ends lost 1 base and 2 bases respectively, with 10 bases between them. CDR3 in DNA: TGTGCCAGCAGCTTAGGAGGTGCCTCCACAGATACGCAGTATTTT. It specifies CASSLGGASTDTQYF.

The chain uses TRBV6-2 or TRBV6-3 and TRBJ2-3; 9 nucleotides agree with TRBD2. V gave up 0 bases and J gave up 4 bases; unmatched junction bases: 5. The CDR3 has 16 amino acids. Germline-derived CDR1 and CDR2 are MNHEY and SVGEGT. For the CDR3, the DNA is TGTGCCAGCAGTTACTCTCCTAGCGGGAACGCAGATACGCAGTATTTT. It encodes CASSYSPSGNADTQYF.

The V call is TRBV19, the J call TRBJ2-7, with D tentatively TRBD2 (5 bases). V lost 3 bases to trimming and J lost 2 bases, with 17 bases between them. The CDR3 contains 16 residues. Germline values: CDR1 LNHDA, CDR2 SQIVND (reference sequence). The CDR3 loop reads CASSMASTGWAYEQYF. The CDR3, as DNA: TGTGCCAGTAGTATGGCTTCGACGGGGTGGGCCTACGAGCAGTACTTC.

This chain links TRBV18 with TRBJ2-3; a possible D gene is TRBD2 (5 bases). Germline values: CDR1 KGHSH, CDR2 LQKENI. V shed 3 bases and J shed 0 bases, with 13 bases lying between them. CDR3 length equals 16 residues. The CDR3 nucleotides are TGTGCCAGCTCACCCCTGCCGGGCGGGAGCACAGATACGCAGTATTTT. Translation: CASSPLPGGSTDTQYF. The full variable domain, rest sourced from reference TRBV18 and TRBJ2-3, is NAGVMQNPRHLVRRRGQEARLRCSPMKGHSHVYWYRQLPEEGLKFMVYLQKENIIDESGMPKERFSAEFPKEGPSILRIQQVVRGDSAAYFCASSPLPGGSTDTQYFGPGTRLTVL.

The rearrangement uses TRBV28 and TRBJ2-4, with 8 bases lining up with TRBD2. CDR3 length equals 17 residues. CDR1 and CDR2 from the germline V gene are MDHEN and SYDVKM. V shed 6 bases, J shed 0 bases, and the junction held 10 bases outside the gene matches. The CDR3 reads CASSPPILAGAKNIQYF. CDR3 nucleotide sequence: TGTGCCAGCAGCCCCCCAATCCTAGCGGGAGCCAAAAACATTCAGTACTTC.

The chain combines TRBV5-1 with TRBJ2-5, with 10 positions matching TRBD1. Trimming removed 3 bases from V and 2 bases from J; junction bases left unmatched: 4. CDR3 size: 15 residues. Germline V lookup: CDR1 SGHRS, CDR2 YFSETQ. CDR3 bases: TGCGCCAGCAGCTGGACAGGGGGGCCTCAAGAGACCCAGTACTTC. Encoded protein: CASSWTGGPQETQYF.

The chain has TRBV24-1 and TRBJ2-3, with 8 bases matching TRBD2. The germline V gene encodes CDR1 KGHDR and CDR2 SFDVKD. CDR3 length: 13 amino acids. With 5 bases clipped from V and 5 bases from J, the junction kept 2 bases outside the gene matches. This CDR3 is CATSGLAGDTQYF. As DNA, the CDR3 is TGTGCCACCAGTGGGCTAGCGGGAGATACGCAGTATTTT.

The chain links TRBV28 to TRBJ2-5; 11 positions agree with TRBD2. After removal of 5 bases from V and 4 bases from J, the junction contained 9 bases not matched to a gene. The CDR3 extends over 16 amino acids. Germline CDR1 and CDR2: MDHEN and SYDVKM. The CDR3 nucleotides read TGTGCCAGCAGTGGGGGTCGGCTAGCGGGAGGAGAGACCCAGTACTTC. It yields the protein CASSGGRLAGGETQYF.

This chain uses TRBV24-1 with TRBJ1-2; tentative D call: TRBD1 (5 bases). Trimming took 4 bases from V and 4 from J, leaving 6 bases between them. The CDR3 covers 12 residues. Germline V gene lookup returns CDR1 KGHDR and CDR2 SFDVKD. CDR3 nucleotide sequence: TGTGCCACCAGTGAAAGGGGCTATGGCTACACCTTC. It yields the protein CATSERGYGYTF.

The chain has TRBV11-3 and TRBJ2-3; 8 positions match TRBD2. The CDR3 totals 16 residues. Germline V lookup: CDR1 SGHNT, CDR2 YENEEA. After removal of 5 bases from V and 4 bases from J, the junction contained 11 bases not matched to a gene. CDR3 loop: CASSRGGLVTADTQYF. CDR3 bases: TGTGCCAGCAGCAGGGGGGGACTAGTAACGGCAGATACGCAGTATTTT.

The J gene is TRBJ1-1, the V gene TRBV9; 10 bases line up with TRBD1. Trimming took 3 bases from V and 3 from J; bases not matched to a gene: 11. The germline gives CDR1 SGDLS, CDR2 YYNGEE. CDR3 length: 17 amino acids. The DNA for the CDR3 is TGTGCCAGCAGCGAAAGAGACAGGGGGCTCTTATACACTGAAGCTTTCTTT. Encoded protein: CASSERDRGLLYTEAFF.

The chain is built from TRBV7-2 and TRBJ1-5, with D possibly being TRBD1 (6 bases). The length of the CDR3 is 17 residues. The V and J ends lost 2 bases and 0 bases respectively, with 14 bases between them. Germline CDR1 SGHTA, CDR2 FQGNSA. The CDR3 protein is CASSLQGGGYSNQPQHF. CDR3 DNA: TGTGCCAGCAGCTTACAGGGAGGGGGTTATAGCAATCAGCCCCAGCATTTT.

This sequence joins TRBV5-1 and TRBJ2-1; tentatively, D is TRBD1 (6 bases). CDR1 and CDR2 (germline): SGHRS, YFSETQ. V shed 0 bases and J shed 7 bases, with 11 bases lying between them. The CDR3 contains 14 residues. The CDR3, as DNA: TGCGCCAGCAGCTTGGCCAACAGGGCGAATGAGCAGTTCTTC. Translation gives CASSLANRANEQFF.